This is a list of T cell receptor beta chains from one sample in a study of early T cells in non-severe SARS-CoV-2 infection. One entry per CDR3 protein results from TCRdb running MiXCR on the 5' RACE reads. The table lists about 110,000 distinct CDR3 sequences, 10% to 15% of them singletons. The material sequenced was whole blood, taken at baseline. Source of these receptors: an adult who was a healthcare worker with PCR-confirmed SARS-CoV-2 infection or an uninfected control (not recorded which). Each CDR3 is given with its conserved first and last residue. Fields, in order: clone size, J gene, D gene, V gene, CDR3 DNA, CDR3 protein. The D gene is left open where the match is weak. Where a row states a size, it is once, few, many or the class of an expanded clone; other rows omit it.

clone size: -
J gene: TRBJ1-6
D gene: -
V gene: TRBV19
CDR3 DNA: TGTGCCAGTAGCACCTCAACTGGGGGGACTTCACCCCTCCACTTT
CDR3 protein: CASSTSTGGTSPLHF

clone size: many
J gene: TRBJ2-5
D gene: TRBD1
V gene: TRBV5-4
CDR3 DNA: TGTGCCAGCAGCACCGGGACAGGGCAAGAGACCCAGTACTTC
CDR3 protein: CASSTGTGQETQYF

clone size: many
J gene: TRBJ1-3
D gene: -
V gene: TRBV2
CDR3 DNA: TGTGCCAGCAGCGGTGACACGAGCTCTGGAAACACCATATATTTT
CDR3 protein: CASSGDTSSGNTIYF

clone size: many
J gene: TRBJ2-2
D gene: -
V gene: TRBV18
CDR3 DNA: TGTGCCAGCTCACCACCTGGAAGGGTGTCTCGAACGAACACCGGGGAGCTGTTTTTT
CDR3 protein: CASSPPGRVSRTNTGELFF

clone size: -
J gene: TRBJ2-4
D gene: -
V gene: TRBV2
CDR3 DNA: TGTGCCAGCAGTGAAGGTAGCGAACTAGCCAAAAACATTCAGTACTTC
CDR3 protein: CASSEGSELAKNIQYF

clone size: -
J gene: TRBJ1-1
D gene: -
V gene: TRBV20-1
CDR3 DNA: TGCAGTGCTAGATTCCGGGACACTGAAGCTTTCTTT
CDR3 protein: CSARFRDTEAFF

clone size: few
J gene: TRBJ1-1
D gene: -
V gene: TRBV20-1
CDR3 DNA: TGCAGTGCTAGTCCAAGGGGGGACACTGAAGCTTTCTTT
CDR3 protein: CSASPRGDTEAFF

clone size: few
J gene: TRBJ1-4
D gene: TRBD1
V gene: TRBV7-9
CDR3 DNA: TGTGCCAGCAGCCCCACAGGGGACATCGGGTTAGGAAAACTGTTTTTT
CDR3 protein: CASSPTGDIGLGKLFF

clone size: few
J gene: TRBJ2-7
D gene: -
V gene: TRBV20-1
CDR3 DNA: TGCAGTGCTATCGACCCCCCTAGCTCCTACGAGCAGTACTTC
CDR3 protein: CSAIDPPSSYEQYF

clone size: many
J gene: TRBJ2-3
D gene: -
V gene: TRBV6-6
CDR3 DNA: TGTGCCAGCACCGACAGGAGGCGGGATACGCAGTATTTT
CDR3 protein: CASTDRRRDTQYF

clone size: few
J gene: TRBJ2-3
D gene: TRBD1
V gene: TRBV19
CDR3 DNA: TGTGCCAGTAGTCATATTCTTATTAGACAGGGGGTCTCAGATACGCAGTATTTT
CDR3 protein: CASSHILIRQGVSDTQYF

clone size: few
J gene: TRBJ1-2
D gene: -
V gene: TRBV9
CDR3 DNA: TGTGCCAGCAGCGTAGGCAGGAGAGAGAACTATGGCTACACCTTC
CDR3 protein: CASSVGRRENYGYTF

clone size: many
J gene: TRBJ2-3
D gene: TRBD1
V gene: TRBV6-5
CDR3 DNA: TGTGCCAGCAGTTACCGGACAGGCGGAGATACGCAGTATTTT
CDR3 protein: CASSYRTGGDTQYF

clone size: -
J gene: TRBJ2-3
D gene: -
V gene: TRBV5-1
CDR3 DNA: TGCGCCAGCAGCTTGGCCCCGTCCCCAGATACGCAGTATTTT
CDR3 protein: CASSLAPSPDTQYF

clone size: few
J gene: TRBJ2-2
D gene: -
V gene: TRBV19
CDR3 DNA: TGTGCCAGTAGTATCGGACCGAACACCGGGGAGCTGTTTTTT
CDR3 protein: CASSIGPNTGELFF

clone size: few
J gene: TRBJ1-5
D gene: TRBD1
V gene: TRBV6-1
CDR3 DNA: TGTGCCAGCAGAGGCGGACAGGGATATAGCAATCAGCCCCAGCATTTT
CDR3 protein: CASRGGQGYSNQPQHF

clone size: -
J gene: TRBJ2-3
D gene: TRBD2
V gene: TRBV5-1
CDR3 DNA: TGCGCCAGCAGGGGTAGCGGGACAGATACGCAGTATTTT
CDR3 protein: CASRGSGTDTQYF

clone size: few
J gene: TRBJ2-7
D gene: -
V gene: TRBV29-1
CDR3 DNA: TGCAGCGTTGGAGGAGACTTCTACGAGCAGTACTTC
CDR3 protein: CSVGGDFYEQYF

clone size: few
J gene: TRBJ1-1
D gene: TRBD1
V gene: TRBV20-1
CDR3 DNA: TGCAGTGCTTCTCGGGACAGGACCCTCACTGAAGCTTTCTTT
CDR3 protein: CSASRDRTLTEAFF

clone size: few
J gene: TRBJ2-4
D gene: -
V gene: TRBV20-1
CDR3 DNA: TGCAGTGCTAGAGACCGGGCCAGGGAACCTTTAGCCAAAAACATTCAGTACTTC
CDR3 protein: CSARDRAREPLAKNIQYF

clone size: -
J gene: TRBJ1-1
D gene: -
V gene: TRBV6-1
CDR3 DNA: TGTGCCAGCAGTGAAGCGCTTCGAGGACTCAGGAACACTGAAGCTTTCTTT
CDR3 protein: CASSEALRGLRNTEAFF

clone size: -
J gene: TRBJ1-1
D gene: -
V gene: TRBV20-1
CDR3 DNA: TGCAGTGCTAGAGTGATTAGGGCCGCCGGGACTGAAGCTTTCTTT
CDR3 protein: CSARVIRAAGTEAFF

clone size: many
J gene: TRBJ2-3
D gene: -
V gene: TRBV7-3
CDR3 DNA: TGTGCCAGCAGCAGGACCAGCGATACGCAGTATTTT
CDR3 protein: CASSRTSDTQYF

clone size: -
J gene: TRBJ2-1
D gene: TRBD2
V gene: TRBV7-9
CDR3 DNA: TGTGCCAGCAGCTCGCAGGGAGGGTCCAATGAGCAGTTCTTC
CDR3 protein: CASSSQGGSNEQFF

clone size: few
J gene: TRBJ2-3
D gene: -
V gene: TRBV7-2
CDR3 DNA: TGTGCCAGCAGCGCCTTGCGCAGGGTTCCCGATACGCAGTATTTT
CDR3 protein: CASSALRRVPDTQYF

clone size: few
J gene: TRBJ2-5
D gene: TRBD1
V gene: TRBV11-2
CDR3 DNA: TGTGCCAGCAGCCCCCGGACAGGGGGAGAGACCCAGTACTTC
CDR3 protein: CASSPRTGGETQYF

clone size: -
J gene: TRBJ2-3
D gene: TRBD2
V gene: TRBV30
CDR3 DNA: TGTGCCTGGAGCCGGACTAGCGGGAGTTCAGATACGCAGTATTTT
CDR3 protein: CAWSRTSGSSDTQYF

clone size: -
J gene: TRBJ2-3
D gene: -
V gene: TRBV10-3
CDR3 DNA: TGTGCCATCAGTCACGGGGATACGCAGTATTTT
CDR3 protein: CAISHGDTQYF

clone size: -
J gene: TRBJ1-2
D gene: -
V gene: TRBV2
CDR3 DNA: TGTGCCAGCAGTGAGGTTCAGTTAAATAACTATGGCTACACCTTC
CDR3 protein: CASSEVQLNNYGYTF

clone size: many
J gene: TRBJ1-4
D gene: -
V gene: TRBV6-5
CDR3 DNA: TGTGCCAGCAGTTACTCCTACAGGGCAGATGAAAAACTGTTTTTT
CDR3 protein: CASSYSYRADEKLFF

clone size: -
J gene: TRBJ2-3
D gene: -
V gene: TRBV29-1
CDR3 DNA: TGCAGCGTTGACGGGGGCGGGGGCACAGATACGCAGTATTTT
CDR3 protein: CSVDGGGGTDTQYF

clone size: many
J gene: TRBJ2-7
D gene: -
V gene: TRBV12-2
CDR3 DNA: TGTGCAAGTCGAGAGGTATTCGACGAGCAGTACTTC
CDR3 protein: CASREVFDEQYF

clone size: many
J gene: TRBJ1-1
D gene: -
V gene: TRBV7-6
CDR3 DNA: TGTGCCAGCAGCTTAGAGTTGGAAGGTGAAGCTTTCTTT
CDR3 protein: CASSLELEGEAFF

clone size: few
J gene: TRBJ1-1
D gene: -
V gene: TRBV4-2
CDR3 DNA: TGTGCCAGCAGCCAAGATGAGGGATTGAACACTGAAGCTTTCTTT
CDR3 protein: CASSQDEGLNTEAFF

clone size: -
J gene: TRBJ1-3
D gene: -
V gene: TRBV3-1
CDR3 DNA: TGTGCCAGCAGCCCTCGTGGGGATTCCAGCTCTGGAAACACCATATATTTT
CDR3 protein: CASSPRGDSSSGNTIYF

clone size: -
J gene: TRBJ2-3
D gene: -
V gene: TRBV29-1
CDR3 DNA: TGCAGCGTTGTACTTCAGACAGATACGCAGTATTTT
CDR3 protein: CSVVLQTDTQYF

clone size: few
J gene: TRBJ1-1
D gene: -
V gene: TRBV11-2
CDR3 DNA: TGTGCCAGCAGCTTCTGGGACCTCCCTGAAGCTTTCTTT
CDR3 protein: CASSFWDLPEAFF

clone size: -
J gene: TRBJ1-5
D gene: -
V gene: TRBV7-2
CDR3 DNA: TGTGCCAGCAGCGGGGATAGCAATCAGCCCCAGCATTTT
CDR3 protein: CASSGDSNQPQHF

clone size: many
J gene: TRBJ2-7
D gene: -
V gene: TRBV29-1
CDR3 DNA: TGCAGCGTTAAGTTTTCCTCTTCCTACGAGCAGTACTTC
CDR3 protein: CSVKFSSSYEQYF

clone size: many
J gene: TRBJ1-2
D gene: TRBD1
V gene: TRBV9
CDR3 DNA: TGTGCCAGCAGCGGGCGGACAGGGCCCAACTATGGCTACACCTTC
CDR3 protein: CASSGRTGPNYGYTF

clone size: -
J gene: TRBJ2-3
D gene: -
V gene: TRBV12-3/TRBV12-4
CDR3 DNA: TGTGCCAGCAGTATTACAGGGATGAGGACAGATACGCAGTATTTT
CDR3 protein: CASSITGMRTDTQYF

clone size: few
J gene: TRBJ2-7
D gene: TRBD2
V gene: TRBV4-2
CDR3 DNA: TGTGCCAGCAGCCCGAATCGAGGACTAGCGGGCACCGAGCAGTACTTC
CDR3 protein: CASSPNRGLAGTEQYF

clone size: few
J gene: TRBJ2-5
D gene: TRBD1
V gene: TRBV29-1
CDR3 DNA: TGCAGCGTTGAAAGGACAGGGTTTGCGGAGACCCAGTACTTC
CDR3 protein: CSVERTGFAETQYF

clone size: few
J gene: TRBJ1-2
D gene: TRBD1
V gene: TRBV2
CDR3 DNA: TGTGCCAGCAGTGAGTCGGACAGGGAGTACTATGGCTACACCTTC
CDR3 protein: CASSESDREYYGYTF

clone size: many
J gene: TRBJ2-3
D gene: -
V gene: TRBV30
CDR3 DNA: TGTGCCTGGAGTCCTCTGACCTCTACCCAGTATTTT
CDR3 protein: CAWSPLTSTQYF